One sample yielded the 9 T cell receptor beta chains listed below, sequenced in a study of T cells in tuberculosis. Assay: immunoSEQ multiplex PCR; the TCRdb copy retains only in-frame clones and omits some. The sample includes roughly 34,000 clones, around 86% of them seen just once. Specified time point: new active TB diagnosis, blood taken before or within 7 days of starting treatment. Sequences were derived from PBMCs, sampled at tuberculosis diagnosis. These TCRs come from an adult with tuberculosis.

Only a few counts were recorded for this clone. The V call is TRBV25-1, the J call TRBJ2-1; possibly TRBD2 for D (6 bases). V was trimmed by 1 base and J by 3 bases, leaving 13 bases between them. CDR3 length equals 16 residues. Germline values: CDR1 MGHDK, CDR2 SYGVNS. The CDR3 here is CASSESGGVYYNEQFF. The CDR3 region has the DNA TGTGCCAGCAGTGAATCCGGGGGAGTCTACTACAATGAGCAGTTCTTC.

The CDR3: CASSPRDRDVTMRQFF. The CDR3 DNA follows: TGTGCCAGCAGCCCCCGGGACAGGGATGTTACAATGAGGCAGTTCTTC. The V and J genes are TRBV7-9 and TRBJ2-1; 9 nucleotides match TRBD1. The CDR3 sequence is 16 residues long. V shed 5 bases and J 12 bases; nucleotides not matched to a gene: 17. The germline gives CDR1 SEHNR, CDR2 FQNEAQ (reference sequence).

The V and J genes are TRBV5-4 and TRBJ2-7, with D perhaps TRBD1 (5 bases). V lost 1 base and J lost 2, with 10 bases in between. Germline V gene data show CDR1 as SGHNT and CDR2 as YYREEE (reference sequence). CDR3 length equals 14 residues. CDR3 loop: CASSLKGEAYEQYF. Written as DNA, the CDR3 is TGTGCCAGCAGCTTGAAAGGGGAAGCCTACGAGCAGTACTTC.

This clone showed up just a few times. This chain's CDR3 is CASSKGDRGRCEQYF. The DNA of the CDR3 is TGTGCCAGCAGCAAAGGGGACAGGGGACGTTGCGAGCAGTACTTC. The chain joins TRBV21-1 to TRBJ2-7; the table's D call of TRBD1 was not tested on the DNA. TRBV21-1 is a recognized pseudogene. The CDR3 is 15 amino acids.

The chain recombines TRBV5-4 with TRBJ1-2; D is undetermined. Germline V gene lookup returns CDR1 SGHNT and CDR2 YYREEE (reference sequence). The CDR3 has 14 residues. Trimming removed 1 base from V and 1 base from J, with 8 bases in between. CDR3 loop: CASSLYSVNYGYTF. The DNA of the CDR3 is TGTGCCAGCAGCTTGTATTCGGTTAACTATGGCTACACCTTC.

This sequence joins TRBV5-1 and TRBJ2-5; D unclear. The V gene's germline CDR1 is SGHRS and CDR2 YFSETQ. The CDR3 is 14 amino acids. The V and J ends lost 0 bases and 5 bases respectively, with 11 bases between them. CDR3 sequence reads: CASSLAVGVETQYF. CDR3 nucleotides: TGCGCCAGCAGCTTGGCCGTTGGAGTGGAGACCCAGTACTTC.

The chain recombines TRBV7-3 with TRBJ2-1, with 11 bases matching TRBD1. The CDR3 is made up of 19 amino acids. In germline, CDR1 is SGHTA, CDR2 FQGTGA. V shed 3 bases, J shed 6 bases, and the junction held 16 bases outside the gene matches. The CDR3 bases are TGTGCCAGCAGCTTGGAAGGACAGGGGGCTTCTTACTGGGGCAATGAGCAGTTCTTC. This codes for CASSLEGQGASYWGNEQFF.

J is TRBJ1-2 and V is TRBV19; 8 bases fit TRBD1. Germline CDR1 is LNHDA and CDR2 is SQIVND (reference sequence). V lost 6 bases to trimming and J lost 1 base; unmatched junction nucleotides: 4. The CDR3 runs 14 residues. CDR3 sequence: CASRGQAYNYGYTF. The CDR3 DNA is TGTGCCAGTAGGGGACAGGCTTATAACTATGGCTACACCTTC.

CDR3 region: CASSDRDRTNYGYTF. The CDR3 DNA reads as TGTGCCAGCAGCGATCGGGACAGGACGAACTATGGCTACACCTTC. The V call is TRBV7-2, the J call TRBJ1-2, with TRBD1 matching 8 bases. J lost 2 bases, V lost 5 bases, and 7 bases had no gene match. Germline lookup yields CDR1 SGHTA and CDR2 FQGNSA. The CDR3 contains 15 residues. Filled out from reference TRBV7-2 and TRBJ1-2, the complete variable domain reads GAGVSQSPSNKVTEKGKDVELRCDPISGHTALYWYRQSLGQGLEFLIYFQGNSAPDKSGLPSDRFSAERTGGSVSTLTIQRTQQEDSAVYLCASSDRDRTNYGYTFGSGTRLTVV.